This T cell receptor beta chain was sequenced for a study of cytomegalovirus exposure and HLA in healthy donors. Study outcomes and limitations: Per published reports, the classifier diagnosed cytomegalovirus status with high specificity and sensitivity. On later analysis, the bulk of CMV-associated TCR beta chains appeared to be HLA-restricted.

Note on this clone: Its antigen remains unidentified.

PCR used 60 Vbeta primers and 13 Jbeta primers. Authors' data handling: Later, an analysis found 65 million to 85 million unique TCR beta chains, and 8.5 million to 12 million of these were shared. TCRdb's copy holds only in-frame clones and misses some; the assay was immunoSEQ multiplex PCR. The DNA was the basis for D and trimming; V, J and clone size are from that table. This sample carries 200,000 or so clones, with approximately 0.74% going to the ten biggest clones. Trimming removed 6 bases at V and 4 bases at J, with 13 bases between. The CDR3 covers 14 residues. Germline loops: CDR1 MNHEY, CDR2 SMNVEV (reference sequence).

The specimen was PBMCs. The genes are TRBV27 and TRBJ2-1; perhaps TRBD2 as D (6 bases). The sequence was collected from a boy younger than 18 in good health and CMV-seronegative. CDR3 sequence reads: CASSGGAGYNEQFF. The CDR3 region has the DNA TGTGCCAGCAGCGGCGGGGCTGGGTACAATGAGCAGTTCTTC.